The 18 T cell receptor beta chains in this list originate from one sample, sequenced in a study of radiotherapy plus CTLA-4 blockade in lung cancer. TCRdb keeps only in-frame clones here, not all; method: immunoSEQ multiplex PCR. The sample lists about 45,000 clones; 70% to 75% were seen once. The sequenced sample was peripheral blood, obtained from a patient treated with radiotherapy plus ipilimumab. The receptors were sampled from a human donor with non-small cell lung cancer who had a complete response to radiotherapy plus ipilimumab.

CDR3: CASEQGRETQYF. CDR3 sequence (DNA): TGTGCCAGCGAACAGGGTCGAGAGACCCAGTACTTC. The genes are TRBV27 and TRBJ2-5, with a weak D call TRBD1 (6 bases). This CDR3 has 12 residues. Germline lookup yields CDR1 MNHEY and CDR2 SMNVEV (reference sequence). The V end lost 8 bases, the J end lost 4 bases, and 11 bases lay between the germline ends.

The sample holds one count of this clone. V and J are TRBV6-1 and TRBJ2-1, with TRBD2 matching over 10 bases. With 2 bases clipped from V and 8 bases from J, the junction kept 6 bases outside the gene matches. Germline V CDR1 and CDR2: MNHNS, SASEGT. This CDR3 is built from 15 residues. The CDR3 reads CASSEFLAGVDEQFF. The CDR3 bases are TGTGCCAGCAGTGAATTCCTAGCGGGGGTAGATGAGCAGTTCTTC.

The V and J genes are TRBV5-1 and TRBJ2-1, with TRBD2 identical over 8 bases. The CDR3 totals 15 residues. The trim removed 4 bases at V and 8 bases at J, leaving 11 bases unmatched. Germline V gene lookup returns CDR1 SGHRS and CDR2 YFSETQ. The chain's CDR3 is CASSPADHGGDEQFF. The CDR3 nucleotides read TGCGCCAGCAGCCCGGCCGACCACGGGGGGGATGAGCAGTTCTTC.

The chain has TRBV18 and TRBJ2-5; 8 bases are shared with TRBD1. V lost 6 bases, J lost 2 bases, and 11 bases stayed unmatched. CDR3 length equals 16 residues. CDR1 is KGHSH, CDR2 LQKENI, per germline. The CDR3 here is CASSFTSDRAQETQYF. The CDR3 DNA sequence: TGTGCCAGCTCCTTCACATCGGACAGGGCACAAGAGACCCAGTACTTC.

V is TRBV7-2 and J is TRBJ1-1, with 9 bases lining up with TRBD1. V gave up 3 bases and J gave up 2 bases; unmatched junction bases: 7. This CDR3 spans 16 amino acids. Germline V lookup: CDR1 SGHTA, CDR2 FQGNSA. CDR3 coding DNA: TGTGCCAGCAGCTTTACAGGGGGCATTTACAACACTGAAGCTTTCTTT. It encodes CASSFTGGIYNTEAFF. Drawing the rest from reference TRBV7-2 and TRBJ1-1, the complete variable domain is GAGVSQSPSNKVTEKGKDVELRCDPISGHTALYWYRQSLGQGLEFLIYFQGNSAPDKSGLPSDRFSAERTGGSVSTLTIQRTQQEDSAVYLCASSFTGGIYNTEAFFGQGTRLTVV.

The chain joins TRBV7-9 to TRBJ2-7, with D possibly matching TRBD1 (5 bases). The CDR3 spans 13 residues. V gave up 8 bases and J gave up 5 bases, with 16 bases separating them. From germline, CDR1 is SEHNR and CDR2 FQNEAQ (reference sequence). In DNA, the CDR3 is TGTGCCAGCTCACCCACATGGGGCCACGAGCAGTACTTC. Translation: CASSPTWGHEQYF.

V and J are TRBV7-2 and TRBJ1-5, with D uncertain. V was shortened by 5 bases and J by 4 bases, with 15 bases between the two germline ends. The CDR3 has 15 amino acids. Germline V gene lookup returns CDR1 SGHTA and CDR2 FQGNSA. CDR3 in amino acids: CASSPGGGVNQPQHF. CDR3 sequence (DNA): TGTGCCAGCAGCCCAGGCGGCGGGGTGAATCAGCCCCAGCATTTT. The entire variable domain, with the rest obtained from reference TRBV7-2 and TRBJ1-5, is as follows: GAGVSQSPSNKVTEKGKDVELRCDPISGHTALYWYRQSLGQGLEFLIYFQGNSAPDKSGLPSDRFSAERTGGSVSTLTIQRTQQEDSAVYLCASSPGGGVNQPQHFGDGTRLSIL.

J is TRBJ2-1 and V is TRBV6-5, with a possible D match to TRBD2 (6 bases). V was clipped by 4 bases and J by 4 bases, with 14 bases between them. Germline V gene lookup returns CDR1 MNHEY and CDR2 SVGAGI. There are 15 residues in the CDR3. As DNA, the CDR3 is TGTGCCAGCAGTTTAACCGGGACTGGTTACAATGAGCAGTTCTTC. It specifies CASSLTGTGYNEQFF.

This sequence joins TRBV5-4 and TRBJ2-3, with TRBD2 matching 7 bases. The germline gives CDR1 SGHNT, CDR2 YYREEE (reference sequence). V trimming: 2 bases; J trimming: 3 bases; junction bases outside the gene matches: 3. The CDR3 loop spans 14 amino acids. The CDR3 sequence is CASSFIGRTDTQYF. The DNA of the CDR3 is TGTGCCAGCAGCTTTATCGGGAGGACAGATACGCAGTATTTT.

The J gene is TRBJ2-3, the V gene TRBV6-6; unclear D gene. This CDR3 is 11 amino acids long. The germline gives CDR1 MNHNY, CDR2 SVGAGI (reference sequence). V was clipped by 2 bases and J by 7 bases, with 4 bases between them. CDR3 region: CASSYIYTQYF. In nucleotides, the CDR3 is TGTGCCAGCAGTTACATATATACGCAGTATTTT.

The chain couples TRBV7-2 to TRBJ1-2, with D possibly being TRBD1 (6 bases). The CDR3 is 13 residues long. The V end lost 7 bases, the J end lost 2 bases, and 11 bases lay between the germline ends. The V gene's germline CDR1 is SGHTA and CDR2 FQGNSA. CDR3 loop: CASNLGGNYGYTF. CDR3 nucleotides: TGTGCCAGCAACCTAGGGGGAAACTATGGCTACACCTTC.

The rearrangement joins TRBV19 to TRBJ2-7; 8 nucleotides agree with TRBD1. The CDR3 extends over 15 amino acids. Germline V gene sequence: CDR1 LNHDA, CDR2 SQIVND (reference sequence). With V trimmed by 10 bases and J by 7 bases, 18 bases remained unmatched. CDR3 region: CAIPPRTGIEEEQYF. CDR3 nucleotide sequence: TGTGCCATCCCACCGAGGACAGGGATCGAGGAGGAGCAGTACTTC. Full variable domain (remainder filled in from reference TRBV19 and TRBJ2-7): DGGITQSPKYLFRKEGQNVTLSCEQNLNHDAMYWYRQDPGQGLRLIYYSQIVNDFQKGDIAEGYSVSREKKESFPLTVTSAQKNPTAFYLCAIPPRTGIEEEQYFGPGTRLTVT.

The chain carries TRBV2 and TRBJ1-4, with a weak D call TRBD1 (6 bases). V lost 7 bases and J lost 5, with 17 bases in between. This CDR3 has 15 residues. CDR1 is SNHLY and CDR2 is FYNNEI in the germline V gene. The CDR3, as DNA: TGTGCCAGCAACCTCATGACAGGCTCAAATGAAAAACTGTTTTTT. Translation gives CASNLMTGSNEKLFF.

In its sample, this clone was seen once. CDR3 loop: CASSSRTGQRDEQYF. DNA for the CDR3: TGTGCCAGCAGCTCCCGGACAGGGCAGAGGGACGAGCAGTACTTC. V is TRBV7-2 and J is TRBJ2-7, with 8 bases fitting TRBD1. V lost 4 bases and J lost 5; bases outside the gene matches: 10. Germline V lookup: CDR1 SGHTA, CDR2 FQGNSA. The CDR3 totals 15 residues.

The chain employs TRBV5-1 and TRBJ2-5; 11 bases map to TRBD2. The germline V gene has CDR1 SGHRS and CDR2 YFSETQ. Unmatched junction bases numbered 17, after V lost 4 bases and J lost 9 bases. CDR3 size: 17 residues. The CDR3 DNA is TGCGCCAGCAGCCCGACCTTGCTAGCGGGAGGCTCCAGGGCCCAGTACTTC. Translating gives CASSPTLLAGGSRAQYF.

J is TRBJ1-1 and V is TRBV18, with TRBD1 identical over 8 bases. Germline V gene lookup returns CDR1 KGHSH and CDR2 LQKENI. V was pared by 6 bases and J by 4 bases, with 10 bases of the junction left unmatched. This CDR3 is 15 amino acids long. The CDR3 reads CASSGQGNNPTEAFF. The CDR3 DNA reads TGTGCCAGCTCCGGACAGGGCAACAACCCCACTGAAGCTTTCTTT.

This clone is a singleton in its sample. V is TRBV5-1 and J is TRBJ2-1; D gene ambiguous. Per germline, CDR1 SGHRS and CDR2 YFSETQ. The CDR3 consists of 14 residues. V shed 0 bases and J shed 8 bases, with 12 bases lying between them. The DNA of the CDR3 is TGCGCCAGCAGCTTGGTAGAGCTGCGCGATGAGCAGTTCTTC. Translating gives CASSLVELRDEQFF.

The chain recombines TRBV7-8 with TRBJ1-2, with 7 positions matching TRBD1. Germline V gene data show CDR1 as SGHVS and CDR2 as FQNEAQ. V lost 5 bases to trimming and J lost 6 bases; unmatched junction nucleotides: 12. The CDR3 runs 15 residues. CDR3 sequence reads: CASSLQGRYEDGYTF. CDR3 nucleotide sequence: TGTGCCAGCAGCCTACAGGGGAGGTACGAGGATGGCTACACCTTC.